Shown below are 21 T cell receptor beta chains from a single sample sequenced in a study of human T cells and chemical hapten exposure. In TCRdb, the RACE reads were re-called with MiXCR into one record per CDR3 protein. The sample holds under 450,000 distinct CDR3 sequences, under 6.5% seen once. This sample's time point: patch test 2, 6 weeks after DPC sensitization. The sample's treatment: therapeutic diphenylcyclopropenone sensitization with weekly scalp DPC. The sample consisted of whole blood, taken in connection with sensitization to the hapten diphenylcyclopropenone (DPC). Every receptor here comes from a young woman with alopecia areata. Some clones in this sample may be carry-over from other donors' samples.

This clonotype was counted ten times or more. This chain links TRBV27 with TRBJ2-7; the match to TRBD1 covers 7 bases. The CDR3 totals 15 residues. V trimming: 5 bases; J trimming: 2 bases; junction bases outside the gene matches: 9. CDR1 is MNHEY and CDR2 is SMNVEV in the germline V gene (reference sequence). Written as DNA, the CDR3 is TGTGCCAGCAGTGTCTCTCCAGGGGGTACCTACGAGCAGTACTTC. Translating it yields CASSVSPGGTYEQYF.

This clonotype has a count of ten or more. The CDR3 loop reads CASSERQGRSYGYTF. CDR3 sequence (DNA): TGCGCCAGCAGCGAAAGACAGGGGAGAAGCTATGGCTACACCTTC. The genes are TRBV5-1 and TRBJ1-2; 8 bases are a match to TRBD1. The germline gives CDR1 SGHRS, CDR2 YFSETQ. V lost 4 bases and J lost 4; bases outside the gene matches: 9. This CDR3 is built from 15 residues.

This chain links TRBV6-1 with TRBJ2-3, with a weak D call TRBD1 (6 bases). Germline assignment: CDR1 MNHNS and CDR2 SASEGT. V gave up 6 bases and J gave up 2 bases, with 15 bases separating them. The CDR3 is 15 amino acids. The CDR3 here is CASSAGQIPTDTQYF. As DNA, the CDR3 is TGTGCCAGCAGCGCAGGACAGATACCCACAGATACGCAGTATTTT.

Concerning this clonotype itself: A read error may explain this, as a much larger clone is one base away. The rearrangement joins TRBV7-9 to TRBJ1-1; D might be TRBD1 (5 bases). This CDR3 contains 12 residues. Germline loops: CDR1 SEHNR, CDR2 FQNEAQ (reference sequence). This CDR3 reads CTSSFNPHRAFF. The CDR3 DNA reads TGTACCAGCAGCTTTAACCCCCACAGGGCTTTCTTT.

This clonotype appeared a few times. The gene calls are TRBV4-1 and TRBJ1-5; TRBD1 is a possible D gene (5 bases). V lost 4 bases and J 2 bases, leaving 9 bases between the germline ends. The germline CDR1 and CDR2 sequences are MGHRA and YSYEKL. This CDR3 contains 14 residues. The CDR3 nucleotides read TGCGCCAGCAGCCCCTTAGGGGGCAATCAGCCCCAGCATTTT. Translated, it gives CASSPLGGNQPQHF.

This clonotype came up a few times. V is TRBV12-3 or TRBV12-4 and J is TRBJ2-1; 9 bases are a match to TRBD2. This CDR3 comprises 13 residues. J lost 7 bases, V lost 8 bases, and 6 bases had no gene match. CDR3 in amino acids: CASGNLAGNEQFF. The DNA of the CDR3 is TGTGCCAGCGGTAACCTAGCGGGGAATGAGCAGTTCTTC.

This clonotype was counted a few times. The V gene is TRBV2, the J gene TRBJ1-2, with 7 bases fitting TRBD1. From germline, CDR1 is SNHLY and CDR2 FYNNEI. V gave up 6 bases and J gave up 8 bases; unmatched junction bases: 18. The CDR3 runs 16 residues. CDR3 coding DNA: TGTGCCAGCAGCGAGGCAGGGGACAGTTCATTGCCAGGCTACACCTTC. This gives the protein CASSEAGDSSLPGYTF.

On this clonotype: This clone may be a read error of a much larger clone one base away. As the CDR3 is not closed by the conserved phenylalanine or tryptophan, this likely results from a read error. This chain links TRBV29-1 with TRBJ1-4; D is perhaps TRBD1 (5 bases). CDR3 size: 16 residues. Trimming took 4 bases from V and 0 from J, leaving 15 bases between them. From germline, CDR1 is SQVTM and CDR2 ANQGSEA. CDR3 residues: CSVAGGTGATNEKLFL. The CDR3 bases are TGCAGCGTTGCAGGAGGGACCGGGGCAACTAATGAAAAACTGTTTCTT.

Ten or more counts support this clonotype. V gene TRBV5-4 combines with J gene TRBJ1-2; TRBD1 is a possible D gene (6 bases). V was clipped by 1 base and J by 7 bases, with 11 bases between them. Germline CDR1 reads SGHNT; CDR2 reads YYREEE (reference sequence). This CDR3 spans 13 amino acids. CDR3 in amino acids: CASSLITGSGYTF. CDR3 nucleotide sequence: TGTGCCAGCAGCTTGATAACAGGGTCTGGCTACACCTTC. The full variable domain, its missing parts supplied by reference TRBV5-4 and TRBJ1-2, is ETGVTQSPTHLIKTRGQQVTLRCSSQSGHNTVSWYQQALGQGPQFIFQYYREEENGRGNFPPRFSGLQFPNYSSELNVNALELDDSALYLCASSLITGSGYTFGSGTRLTVV.

This clonotype was found many times. The junction and the germline gene differ at one end; a read error may be behind it. The V gene is TRBV12-3 or TRBV12-4, the J gene TRBJ1-4; D is unclear. The CDR3 loop spans 11 amino acids. The CDR3 reads CASTLHEKLFF. CDR3 nucleotides: TGTGCCAGCACTTTACATGAAAAACTGTTTTTT.

This clonotype has just a few counts. CDR3 residues: CASRRDGNTGELFF. The CDR3 DNA sequence: TGTGCCAGCAGGCGAGACGGGAACACCGGGGAGCTGTTTTTT. The chain couples TRBV12-3 or TRBV12-4 to TRBJ2-2; unclear D gene. The CDR3 consists of 14 residues. V lost 6 bases and J lost 1, with 9 bases in between.

The sample holds many counts of this clonotype. The chain recombines TRBV14 with TRBJ1-2; 8 bases fit TRBD1. After removal of 6 bases from V and 4 bases from J, the junction contained 4 bases not matched to a gene. The CDR3 has 13 amino acids. Germline lookup yields CDR1 SGHDN and CDR2 FVKESK. The chain's CDR3 is CASSDRGSYGYTF. In DNA form, the CDR3 reads TGTGCCAGCAGTGACAGGGGTAGCTATGGCTACACCTTC.

This clonotype was detected ten times or more. The chain employs TRBV20-1 and TRBJ1-6; 9 nucleotides match TRBD1. CDR3 size: 16 residues. The germline V gene encodes CDR1 DFQATT and CDR2 SNEGSKA (reference sequence). V was pared by 5 bases and J by 10 bases, with 15 bases of the junction left unmatched. In DNA, the CDR3 is TGCAGTGCTCCCTTACTACAGGGGGCGGAAGCCTCACCCCTCCACTTT. It encodes CSAPLLQGAEASPLHF.

The genes are TRBV3-1 and TRBJ2-3; perhaps TRBD2 as D (6 bases). Trimming cost V 2 bases and J 4 bases, with 13 bases left between them. Per germline, CDR1 LGHDT and CDR2 YNNKEL (reference sequence). The CDR3 sequence is 15 residues long. CDR3 sequence (DNA): TGTGCCAGCAGCCAACGGCAGGGAGGTGCAGATACGCAGTATTTT. Its protein is CASSQRQGGADTQYF.

This clonotype was found many times. V usage is TRBV27 and J usage is TRBJ1-3, with D uncertain. Germline V lookup: CDR1 MNHEY, CDR2 SMNVEV (reference sequence). V was cut by 4 bases and J by 3 bases, with 10 bases left in between. The CDR3 sequence is 14 residues long. The CDR3 nucleotides read TGTGCCAGCAGTTCGCGACTGAATGGAAACACCATATATTTT. Its protein is CASSSRLNGNTIYF.

This clonotype came up many times. The J gene is TRBJ1-1, the V gene TRBV6-6, with D possibly matching TRBD1 (6 bases). The CDR3 has 14 residues. Trimming took off 5 bases at V and 1 base at J, with 11 bases between the two ends. CDR1 MNHNY and CDR2 SVGAGI come from the germline V gene (reference sequence). CDR3 loop: CASSREQGNTEAFF. DNA for the CDR3: TGTGCCAGCAGTAGAGAACAGGGGAACACTGAAGCTTTCTTT.

This clonotype appeared a few times. This chain joins TRBV5-1 and TRBJ1-2; the D gene is possibly TRBD1 (5 bases). The CDR3 length is 15 residues. The V end lost 2 bases, the J end lost 5 bases, and 16 bases lay between the germline ends. From germline, CDR1 is SGHRS and CDR2 YFSETQ. CDR3 nucleotide sequence: TGCGCCAGCAGCTTAGGGTCCAGGGCCAATTATGGCTACACCTTC. Protein: CASSLGSRANYGYTF.

The J gene is TRBJ2-7, the V gene TRBV29-1; maybe TRBD2 (5 bases). Trimming removed 4 bases at V and 6 bases at J, with 10 bases between. The CDR3 is made up of 11 amino acids. CDR1 is SQVTM, CDR2 ANQGSEA, per germline. The CDR3 loop is CSVVEDLEQYF. The CDR3 region has the DNA TGCAGCGTTGTGGAGGACCTCGAGCAGTACTTC.

This sequence joins TRBV29-1 and TRBJ2-3; 7 nucleotides agree with TRBD1. The germline V gene encodes CDR1 SQVTM and CDR2 ANQGSEA. J gave up 0 bases and V 4 bases, and 7 bases lay outside the gene matches. There are 15 residues in the CDR3. The CDR3 DNA is TGCAGCGTTGTTGGGACAGCGTATAGCACAGATACGCAGTATTTT. It encodes CSVVGTAYSTDTQYF.

This clonotype was recorded a few times. CDR3 sequence: CASSLMAGDNEQFF. In DNA, the CDR3 is TGTGCCAGCAGTTTAATGGCGGGGGACAATGAGCAGTTCTTC. The chain links TRBV27 to TRBJ2-1; 7 bases are shared with TRBD2. The V segment lost 2 bases and the J segment 5 bases; nucleotides outside the gene matches: 3. CDR1 MNHEY and CDR2 SMNVEV come from the germline V gene (reference sequence). This CDR3 is 14 amino acids long.

This clonotype appeared many times. This chain links TRBV10-3 with TRBJ1-1; D unresolved. The CDR3 runs to 12 residues. Trimming stripped 10 bases from V and 0 bases from J, with 9 bases between. Germline V gives CDR1 ENHRY, CDR2 SYGVKD. The CDR3 is CATGNMNTEAFF. As DNA, the CDR3 is TGTGCCACGGGAAACATGAACACTGAAGCTTTCTTT.